A selection of T cell receptor beta chains follows, all from one sample in a study of identical twins. TCRdb fed the 5' RACE reads into MiXCR, producing one record per CDR3 protein. Counted here are roughly 1.6 million distinct CDR3 sequences, about 30% occurring once; the ten biggest clones make up less than 0.35%. Sample: cord blood. These receptors were taken from a newborn girl in good health. Both conserved end residues are part of each CDR3. Fields, in order: clone size, V gene, J gene, D gene, CDR3 DNA, CDR3 protein. D genes are given only for firm matches. Expanded clones get a size class; other rows say once, few or many, or leave the size out.

>.|TRBV12-3/TRBV12-4|TRBJ1-1|.
TGTGCCAGCAGTTTCCCGGCGAGTACGGGGACTGAAGCTTTCTTT
CASSFPASTGTEAFF
>many|TRBV20-1|TRBJ2-3|.
TGCAGTGCTAGAGGCACGGGCAGCCAGCGCACAGATACGCAGTATTTT
CSARGTGSQRTDTQYF
>.|TRBV20-1|TRBJ2-7|TRBD1
TGCAGTGCTAACCGACAGGGCCGTTTGCTCTACGAGCAGTACTTC
CSANRQGRLLYEQYF
>.|TRBV3-1|TRBJ1-1|.
TGTGCCAGCAGCCAAGGGGGTCCCCTCATGGACACTGAAGCTTTCTTT
CASSQGGPLMDTEAFF
>few|TRBV27|TRBJ2-1|TRBD2
TGTGCCAGCAGTCTAGCGGGGGCCCTAGCAGGCAATGAGCAGTTCTTC
CASSLAGALAGNEQFF
>few|TRBV13|TRBJ1-2|.
TGTGCCAGCAGCTTAGGGGCCCGAAAGGGGCTGAACTATGGCTACACCTTC
CASSLGARKGLNYGYTF
>few|TRBV12-3/TRBV12-4|TRBJ1-2|TRBD1
TGTGCCAGCAGCTCCGACGCAGGGGGCTATGGCTACACCTTC
CASSSDAGGYGYTF
>.|TRBV6-6|TRBJ1-1|.
TGTGCCAGCAGTTACTCGCTCGGAACTGAAGCTTTCTTT
CASSYSLGTEAFF
>few|TRBV5-8|TRBJ1-1|.
TGTGCCAGCAGCTCGTACGGGACGGGTACTGAAGCTTTCTTT
CASSSYGTGTEAFF
>many|TRBV4-2|TRBJ1-6|.
TGTGCCAGCAGCCAGGAGACAGTCGGAGTCTATAATTCACCCCTCCACTTT
CASSQETVGVYNSPLHF
>once|TRBV10-2|TRBJ2-5|TRBD1
TGCGCCAGCAGTGAGATCGGACAGGGGGCAGAGACCCAGTACTTC
CASSEIGQGAETQYF
>many|TRBV20-1|TRBJ2-5|TRBD1
TGCAGTGCTAGCGGACAGGGTTCCCAAGAGACCCAGTACTTC
CSASGQGSQETQYF
>.|TRBV28|TRBJ2-2|.
TGTGCCAGCAGTTTACCAGGGGAGATACCCGGGGAGCTGTTTTTT
CASSLPGEIPGELFF
>.|TRBV19|TRBJ2-7|.
TGTGCCAGTAGTCCTCGGGACGGCCCCTACAATGAGCAGTACTTC
CASSPRDGPYNEQYF
>.|TRBV6-5|TRBJ2-1|TRBD2
TGTGTCAGCAGTTACGGGGCTAGCGGAAACAATGAGCAGTTCTTC
CVSSYGASGNNEQFF
>.|TRBV6-1|TRBJ1-4|.
TGTGCCAGCAGTGAGACATTAGGGAATGAAAAACTGTTTTTT
CASSETLGNEKLFF
>few|TRBV24-1|TRBJ2-3|TRBD2
TGTGCCACCAGTGACCGAACTAGCGGGGCGAGGGATACGCAGTATTTT
CATSDRTSGARDTQYF
>.|TRBV28|TRBJ2-5|TRBD2
TGTGCCAGCAGTTTTAGGCTAGCGGGAACGTCGGATGAGCAGTACTTC
CASSFRLAGTSDEQYF
>.|TRBV7-8|TRBJ2-4|.
TGTGCCAGCAGACCGAGGGGGGATTTAGCCAAAAACATTCAGTACTTC
CASRPRGDLAKNIQYF
>.|TRBV11-2|TRBJ2-1|.
TGTGCCAGCAGCCACTACAGGGATCCCTCCTACAATGAGCAGTTCTTC
CASSHYRDPSYNEQFF
>few|TRBV5-4|TRBJ2-5|TRBD2
TGTGCCAGCAGTCGTAGGGACTACCTACAAGAGACCCAGTACTTC
CASSRRDYLQETQYF
>.|TRBV10-3|TRBJ2-3|.
TGTGCCATCAGTCCCATATCCCCGGGGGATACGCAGTATTTT
CAISPISPGDTQYF
>.|TRBV7-8|TRBJ1-6|.
TGTGCCAGCAGCTTACTAAGCTCCTATAATTCACCCCTCCACTTT
CASSLLSSYNSPLHF
>.|TRBV27|TRBJ1-2|TRBD1
TGTGCCACCATGGAAAGGGGGCTCGGTCTTCTGGCTAACTATGGCTACACCTTC
CATMERGLGLLANYGYTF
>.|TRBV5-6|TRBJ2-7|.
TGTGCCAGCAGCTTGATCTCGCTAGACCCCTACAATGAGCAGTACTTC
CASSLISLDPYNEQYF
>many|TRBV4-2|TRBJ2-5|.
TGTGCCAGCAGCCAAGTTGCGGAGCCCCAAGAGACCCAGTACTTC
CASSQVAEPQETQYF
>.|TRBV20-1|TRBJ2-7|TRBD2
TGCAGTGCTAGACGTAAGACTAGCGGGACCTACGAGCAGTACTTC
CSARRKTSGTYEQYF
>many|TRBV4-2|TRBJ2-3|.
TGTGCCAGCAGCCAAGATCTGTTAGTCAAGACAGATACGCAGTATTTT
CASSQDLLVKTDTQYF
>few|TRBV20-1|TRBJ2-4|.
TGCAGTGCTAGAGGAAAGGTCAGTTGGGACATTCAGTACTTC
CSARGKVSWDIQYF
>.|TRBV29-1|TRBJ1-2|.
TGCAGCGTTTCGGCAGGGCCAAGAGGCTACACCTTC
CSVSAGPRGYTF
>few|TRBV20-1|TRBJ2-7|TRBD2
TGCAGTGCTACACTCCTGACTAGCGGGAGGATAAATGAGCAGTACTTC
CSATLLTSGRINEQYF
>many|TRBV29-1|TRBJ1-2|.
TGCAGCGTTGAAGAAGGGCAGGCTAACTATGGCTACACCTTC
CSVEEGQANYGYTF
>.|TRBV12-5|TRBJ1-1|.
TGTGCTAGTGGTTTGTCAGGGTCGACAGGTTCCATGAACACTGAAGCTTTCTTT
CASGLSGSTGSMNTEAFF